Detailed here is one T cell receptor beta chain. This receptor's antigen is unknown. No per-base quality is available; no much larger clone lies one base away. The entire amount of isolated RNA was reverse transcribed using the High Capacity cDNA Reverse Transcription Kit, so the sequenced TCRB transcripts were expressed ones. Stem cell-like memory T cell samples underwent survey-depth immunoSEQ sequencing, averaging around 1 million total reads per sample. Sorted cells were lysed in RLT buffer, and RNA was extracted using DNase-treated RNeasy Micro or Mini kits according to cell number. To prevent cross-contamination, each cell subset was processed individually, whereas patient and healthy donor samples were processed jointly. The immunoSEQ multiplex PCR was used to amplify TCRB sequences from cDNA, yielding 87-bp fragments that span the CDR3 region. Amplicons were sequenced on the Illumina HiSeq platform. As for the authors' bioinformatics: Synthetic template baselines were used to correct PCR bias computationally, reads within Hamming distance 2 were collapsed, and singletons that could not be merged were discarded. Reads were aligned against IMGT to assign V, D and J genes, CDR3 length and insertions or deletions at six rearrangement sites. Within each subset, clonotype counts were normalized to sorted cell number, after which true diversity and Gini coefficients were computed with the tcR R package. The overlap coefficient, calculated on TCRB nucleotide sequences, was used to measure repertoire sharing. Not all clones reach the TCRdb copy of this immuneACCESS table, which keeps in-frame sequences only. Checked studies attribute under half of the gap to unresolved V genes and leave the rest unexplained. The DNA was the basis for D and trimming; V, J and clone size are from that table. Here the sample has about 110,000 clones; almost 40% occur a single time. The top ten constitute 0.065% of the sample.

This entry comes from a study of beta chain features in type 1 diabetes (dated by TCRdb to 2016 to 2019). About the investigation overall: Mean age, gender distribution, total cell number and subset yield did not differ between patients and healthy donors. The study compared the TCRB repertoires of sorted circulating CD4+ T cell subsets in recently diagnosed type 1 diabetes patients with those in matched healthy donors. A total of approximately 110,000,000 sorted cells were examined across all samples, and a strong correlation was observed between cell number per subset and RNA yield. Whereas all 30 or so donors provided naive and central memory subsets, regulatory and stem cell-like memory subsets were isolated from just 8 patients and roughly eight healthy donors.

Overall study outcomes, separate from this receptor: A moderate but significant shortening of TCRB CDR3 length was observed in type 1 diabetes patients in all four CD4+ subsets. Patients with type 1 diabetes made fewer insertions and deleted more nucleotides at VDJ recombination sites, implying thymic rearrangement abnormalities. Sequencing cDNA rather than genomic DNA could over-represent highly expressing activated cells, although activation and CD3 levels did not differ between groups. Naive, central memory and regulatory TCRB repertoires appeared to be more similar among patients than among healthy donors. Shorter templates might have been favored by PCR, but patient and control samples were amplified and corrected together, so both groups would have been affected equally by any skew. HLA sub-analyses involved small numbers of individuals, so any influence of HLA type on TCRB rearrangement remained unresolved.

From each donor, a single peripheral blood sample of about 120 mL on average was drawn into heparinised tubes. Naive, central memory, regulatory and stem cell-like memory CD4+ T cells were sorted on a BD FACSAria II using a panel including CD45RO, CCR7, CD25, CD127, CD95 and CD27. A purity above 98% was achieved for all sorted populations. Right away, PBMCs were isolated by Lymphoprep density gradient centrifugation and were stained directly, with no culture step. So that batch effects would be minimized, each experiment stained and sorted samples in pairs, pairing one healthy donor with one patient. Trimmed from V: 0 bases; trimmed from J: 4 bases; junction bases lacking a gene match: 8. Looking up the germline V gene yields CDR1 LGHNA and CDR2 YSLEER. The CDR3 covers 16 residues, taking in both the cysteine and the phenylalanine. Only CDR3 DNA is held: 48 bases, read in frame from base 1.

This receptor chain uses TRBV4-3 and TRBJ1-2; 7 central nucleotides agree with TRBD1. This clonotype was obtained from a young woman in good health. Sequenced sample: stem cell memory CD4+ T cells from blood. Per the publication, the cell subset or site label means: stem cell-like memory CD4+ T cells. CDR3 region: CASSQEAGGALYGYTF. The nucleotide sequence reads TGCGCCAGCAGCCAAGAGGCAGGGGGTGCCCTCTATGGCTACACCTTC.